What follows are 14 T cell receptor beta chains derived from one specimen sequenced in a study of blood T cell repertoires in COVID-19. Using immunoSEQ multiplex PCR, the repertoire was profiled, and TCRdb retains in-frame clones only, with some absent. The data show 470,000 or so clones, around 89% seen once. The sample comprised peripheral blood. The receptors originated from a woman under 40 with acute or convalescent COVID-19.

The chain employs TRBV19 and TRBJ2-3; TRBD2 aligns across 12 bases. V lost 3 bases, J lost 4 bases, and 5 bases stayed unmatched. The V gene's germline CDR1 is LNHDA and CDR2 SQIVND (reference sequence). This CDR3 is built from 16 residues. This CDR3 reads CASSILLAGGPDTQYF. In DNA form, the CDR3 reads TGTGCCAGTAGTATTCTGCTAGCGGGGGGGCCAGATACGCAGTATTTT.

The V gene is TRBV7-8, the J gene TRBJ1-1; no clear D gene. V shed 5 bases and J shed 4 bases, with 17 bases lying between them. The germline gives CDR1 SGHVS, CDR2 FQNEAQ. CDR3 size: 15 residues. As DNA, the CDR3 is TGTGCCAGCAGCAAGGAGATACTCCTGGGCACTGAAGCTTTCTTT. It specifies CASSKEILLGTEAFF.

Regarding this clone: Distinct nucleotide sequences in the sample also encode this CDR3. CDR3 residues: CASSLAGRETQYF. The CDR3 coding sequence is TGCGCCAGCAGCTTAGCGGGGAGAGAGACCCAGTACTTC. The chain recombines TRBV5-1 with TRBJ2-5; 7 nucleotides line up with TRBD2. V trimming: 2 bases; J trimming: 4 bases; junction bases outside the gene matches: 2. Germline V gives CDR1 SGHRS, CDR2 YFSETQ. The CDR3 has 13 amino acids.

The chain has TRBV5-4 and TRBJ1-2, with D perhaps matching TRBD1 (5 bases). Germline V gene data show CDR1 as SGHNT and CDR2 as YYREEE (reference sequence). Trimming cost V 3 bases and J 6 bases, with 21 bases left between them. This CDR3 region has 16 residues. CDR3 region: CASSSIETGLLHGYTF. The CDR3 DNA reads as TGTGCCAGCAGCTCGATAGAAACGGGACTCCTTCATGGCTACACCTTC. The variable domain in full, completed from reference TRBV5-4 and TRBJ1-2, reads ETGVTQSPTHLIKTRGQQVTLRCSSQSGHNTVSWYQQALGQGPQFIFQYYREEENGRGNFPPRFSGLQFPNYSSELNVNALELDDSALYLCASSSIETGLLHGYTFGSGTRLTVV.

This chain uses TRBV28 with TRBJ1-3; D is undetermined. Germline values: CDR1 MDHEN, CDR2 SYDVKM. The CDR3 spans 15 residues. Trimming took 5 bases from V and 3 from J, leaving 14 bases between them. CDR3 bases: TGTGCCAGCAGTCCCGGGAGCCGAATTGGAAACACCATATATTTT. This translates into CASSPGSRIGNTIYF.

This clone appeared once. The rearrangement joins TRBV9 to TRBJ1-1; D remains ambiguous. This CDR3 comprises 13 residues. Deletions cut 7 bases from V and 0 bases from J, with 10 bases between. Germline assignment: CDR1 SGDLS and CDR2 YYNGEE. CDR3 sequence (DNA): TGTGCCAGCGCCAGCGGAATGAACACTGAAGCTTTCTTT. Protein product: CASASGMNTEAFF.

The chain joins TRBV27 to TRBJ1-2, with D unclear. Trimming took off 4 bases at V and 4 bases at J, with 10 bases between the two ends. CDR3 size: 13 residues. The V gene's germline CDR1 is MNHEY and CDR2 SMNVEV (reference sequence). The CDR3 here is CASSSGLSYGYTF. The CDR3 DNA reads TGTGCCAGCAGTTCCGGGTTGTCCTATGGCTACACCTTC.

This chain joins TRBV3-1 (or the pseudogene TRBV3-2) and TRBJ2-7, with TRBD2 identical over 7 bases. Germline trimming cut 1 base from V and 2 bases from J; bases unmatched to any gene: 5. The CDR3 extends over 15 amino acids. Germline values: CDR1 LGHDT, CDR2 YNNKEL (reference sequence). The CDR3 nucleotides are TGTGCCAGCAGCCAAGGCGGGGGAGTAACCTACGAGCAGTACTTC. Encoded protein: CASSQGGGVTYEQYF.

V and J are TRBV27 and TRBJ2-7; the match to TRBD1 covers 7 bases. Germline V lookup: CDR1 MNHEY, CDR2 SMNVEV (reference sequence). J was trimmed by 2 bases and V by 5 bases; bases with no gene match: 6. The CDR3 spans 14 residues. The CDR3 sequence: CASSPDRVTYEQYF. The CDR3 coding sequence is TGTGCCAGCAGTCCAGACAGGGTTACCTACGAGCAGTACTTC.

The chain carries TRBV5-6 and TRBJ1-2, with a weak D call TRBD1 (6 bases). This CDR3 spans 13 amino acids. The germline gives CDR1 SGHDT, CDR2 YYEEEE. Trimming took 0 bases from V and 8 from J, leaving 11 bases between them. CDR3 sequence reads: CASSLAGDGGYTF. CDR3 sequence (DNA): TGTGCCAGCAGCTTGGCAGGGGACGGGGGCTACACCTTC.

The chain is built from TRBV7-9 and TRBJ1-1; D may be TRBD1 (5 bases). Germline CDR1 reads SEHNR; CDR2 reads FQNEAQ (reference sequence). The ends were cut back, 6 bases at V and 1 base at J, with 12 bases in the middle. The CDR3 loop spans 14 amino acids. As DNA, the CDR3 is TGTGCCAGCAGGTACTCAGGGTCGAACACTGAAGCTTTCTTT. Translating it yields CASRYSGSNTEAFF.

Here the CDR3 reads CASSSLRTARGADTQYF. As DNA, the CDR3 is TGTGCCAGCAGCTCCCTCCGGACAGCCCGAGGGGCAGATACGCAGTATTTT. This chain uses TRBV7-6 with TRBJ2-3, with a tentative D call TRBD1 (6 bases). Germline lookup yields CDR1 SGHVS and CDR2 FNYEAQ. Trimming stripped 4 bases from V and 4 bases from J, with 21 bases between. This CDR3 contains 17 residues.

About this clone itself: Additional DNA sequences in this sample encode the identical CDR3. The rearrangement joins TRBV19 to TRBJ2-2; TRBD1 might be the D (5 bases). The CDR3 loop spans 16 amino acids. Looked up from germline, CDR1 is LNHDA and CDR2 is SQIVND (reference sequence). The V gene lost 3 bases and the J gene lost 0 bases, with 11 bases spanning the gap. This chain's CDR3 is CASSILGAANTGELFF. In DNA, the CDR3 is TGTGCCAGTAGTATCTTAGGGGCAGCGAACACCGGGGAGCTGTTTTTT.

The chain carries TRBV12-3 or TRBV12-4 and TRBJ1-1; D not resolved. The length of the CDR3 is 13 residues. The ends were cut back, 6 bases at V and 2 bases at J, with 10 bases in the middle. This CDR3 reads CASRYDTNTEAFF. CDR3 nucleotides: TGTGCCAGCAGATACGACACCAACACTGAAGCTTTCTTT.